This T cell receptor beta chain was profiled in a study of T cell changes during pregnancy in multiple sclerosis. V gave up 5 bases and J gave up 2 bases, with 11 bases separating them. Germline CDR1 is SGHTA and CDR2 is FQGTGA. This CDR3 is 14 amino acids long. Repertoires were generated with immunoSEQ multiplex PCR, while TCRdb's copy carries only in-frame clones and drops some. The data hold fewer than 80,000 clones, with around nine tenths observed a single time. This sequence originates from a female donor in good health, enrolled as a control in a pregnancy study. The rearrangement joins TRBV7-3 to TRBJ2-3; the D is unclear. Here the sequenced sample was CD4+ T cells from peripheral blood mononuclear cells, taken in the third trimester of pregnancy. The CDR3: CASSPQVNTDTQYF. CDR3 bases: TGTGCCAGCAGCCCTCAGGTTAACACAGATACGCAGTATTTT.